The 23 T cell receptor beta chains listed next were all sequenced from one sample in a study of long-term antiretroviral therapy in people with HIV. The authors ran the immunoSEQ assay, v3.0, at survey level. Sequenced by immunoSEQ multiplex PCR; TCRdb stores in-frame clones only, minus some. The profile shows about 35,000 clones, approximately 83% of them singletons. The sequencing here drew on unsorted PBMCs, taken 2.2 years after starting antiretroviral therapy. These receptors all stem from a man aged 18 to 30 with HIV.

This chain links TRBV2 with TRBJ2-5, with 8 bases matching TRBD1. CDR1 and CDR2 from the germline V gene are SNHLY and FYNNEI. The CDR3 has 15 amino acids. The trim removed 7 bases at V and 4 bases at J, leaving 11 bases unmatched. CDR3 bases: TGTGCCAGCACCTCAATCGGACAGGGAAGAGAGACCCAGTACTTC. This encodes CASTSIGQGRETQYF.

Only a few counts were recorded for this clone. This sequence joins TRBV7-3 and TRBJ1-1; possible D gene TRBD1, 5 bases. The V end was cut by 3 bases, the J end by 4 bases, with 15 bases between. Germline V lookup: CDR1 SGHTA, CDR2 FQGTGA. The CDR3 loop spans 15 amino acids. The CDR3 sequence is CASSLRAVGGTEAFF. CDR3 bases: TGTGCCAGCAGCTTGAGGGCTGTTGGGGGCACTGAAGCTTTCTTT.

This rearrangement joins TRBV6-6 to TRBJ2-7; 10 bases match TRBD2. The germline CDR1 and CDR2 sequences are MNHNY and SVGAGI (reference sequence). The CDR3 sequence is 16 residues long. J lost 2 bases, V lost 5 bases, and 9 bases had no gene match. The CDR3 DNA reads as TGTGCCAGCAGTCCGCCGGGGACTAGCGCGGCCTACGAGCAGTACTTC. It codes for CASSPPGTSAAYEQYF.

The J gene is TRBJ2-7, the V gene TRBV13; maybe TRBD2 (6 bases). Trimming pared 0 bases from V and 5 bases from J, leaving 8 bases between. There are 13 residues in the CDR3. CDR1 PRHDT and CDR2 FYEKMQ come from the germline V gene (reference sequence). This CDR3 reads CASSLGGSHEQYF. The CDR3 region has the DNA TGTGCCAGCAGCTTAGGCGGGAGCCACGAGCAGTACTTC.

The rearrangement uses TRBV2 and TRBJ2-7; the match to TRBD1 covers 7 bases. With 0 bases clipped from V and 5 bases from J, the junction kept 4 bases outside the gene matches. Germline V gene data show CDR1 as SNHLY and CDR2 as FYNNEI. The CDR3 is made up of 14 amino acids. The CDR3 DNA is TGTGCCAGCAGTGAAGCGAGACAGGGTCACGAGCAGTACTTC. Protein product: CASSEARQGHEQYF.

The chain combines TRBV15 with TRBJ1-2, with D maybe TRBD1 (5 bases). V lost 5 bases and J 2 bases, leaving 15 bases between the germline ends. Germline CDR1 reads LNHNV; CDR2 reads YYDKDF (reference sequence). This CDR3 region has 15 residues. CDR3 bases: TGTGCCACCAGCGGAATTAAACAGGAAAACTATGGCTACACCTTC. This sequence encodes CATSGIKQENYGYTF.

The V gene is TRBV5-4, the J gene TRBJ1-2; D perhaps matches TRBD1 (6 bases). Germline loops: CDR1 SGHNT, CDR2 YYREEE (reference sequence). Trimming removed 5 bases at V and 8 bases at J, with 10 bases between. This CDR3 is built from 11 residues. CDR3 DNA sequence: TGTGCCAGCAGGCGCGACAGGGGCTACACCTTC. This codes for CASRRDRGYTF.

The rearrangement links TRBV15 to TRBJ2-5; tentatively, D is TRBD2 (5 bases). This CDR3 has 17 amino acids. V was trimmed by 5 bases and J by 1 base, leaving 20 bases between them. Germline-derived CDR1 and CDR2 are LNHNV and YYDKDF (reference sequence). CDR3 sequence: CATSPLGANPFQETQYF. The CDR3, as DNA: TGTGCCACCAGCCCTTTGGGAGCGAACCCTTTCCAAGAGACCCAGTACTTC.

This clone is medium-sized. The chain couples TRBV7-9 to TRBJ1-6; D is undetermined. The CDR3 length is 15 residues. V lost 5 bases and J 8 bases, leaving 16 bases between the germline ends. Germline CDR1 reads SEHNR; CDR2 reads FQNEAQ (reference sequence). For the CDR3, the DNA is TGTGCCAGCAGCCCTACCGACCAGTGGGATTCACCCCTCCACTTT. Amino acids: CASSPTDQWDSPLHF. The full variable domain, its missing parts supplied by reference TRBV7-9 and TRBJ1-6, is DTGVSQNPRHKITKRGQNVTFRCDPISEHNRLYWYRQTLGQGPEFLTYFQNEAQLEKSRLLSDRFSAERPKGSFSTLEIQRTEQGDSAMYLCASSPTDQWDSPLHFGNGTRLTVT.

V gene TRBV19 combines with J gene TRBJ1-1; perhaps TRBD1 as D (6 bases). Deletions cut 3 bases from V and 1 base from J, with 12 bases between. This CDR3 is 15 amino acids long. CDR1 LNHDA and CDR2 SQIVND come from the germline V gene (reference sequence). This CDR3 reads CASSMSDRWNTEAFF. The CDR3 DNA is TGTGCCAGTAGTATGAGTGACAGGTGGAACACTGAAGCTTTCTTT. Full variable domain (rest looked up from reference TRBV19 and TRBJ1-1): DGGITQSPKYLFRKEGQNVTLSCEQNLNHDAMYWYRQDPGQGLRLIYYSQIVNDFQKGDIAEGYSVSREKKESFPLTVTSAQKNPTAFYLCASSMSDRWNTEAFFGQGTRLTVV.

J is TRBJ2-3 and V is TRBV30; D is ambiguous. Germline-derived CDR1 and CDR2 are GTSNPN and SVGIG (reference sequence). Trimming stripped 1 base from V and 6 bases from J, with 8 bases between. The length of the CDR3 is 12 residues. CDR3 loop: CAWSGIPDTQYF. The DNA of the CDR3 is TGTGCCTGGAGTGGGATCCCGGATACGCAGTATTTT.

The rearrangement links TRBV6-5 to TRBJ2-4; D unclear. The CDR3 contains 11 residues. CDR1 MNHEY and CDR2 SVGAGI come from the germline V gene. The V end was cut by 3 bases, the J end by 5 bases, with 2 bases between. The CDR3 region is CASSYQNIQYF. As DNA, the CDR3 is TGTGCCAGCAGTTATCAAAACATTCAGTACTTC.

This clone has just one count. V is TRBV10-1 and J is TRBJ2-7; perhaps TRBD2 as D (5 bases). CDR3 length: 14 residues. Trimming shortened V by 2 bases and J by 6 bases, and 14 bases separated the two germline ends. CDR1 and CDR2 from the germline V gene are WNHNN and SYGVQD (reference sequence). The CDR3 sequence: CASSEDVEASEQYF. CDR3 DNA: TGCGCCAGCAGTGAGGACGTGGAGGCGAGCGAGCAGTACTTC.

CDR3 loop: CASSTRQGGYNEQFF. CDR3 in DNA: TGTGCCAGCAGTACCCGACAGGGCGGCTACAATGAGCAGTTCTTC. The rearrangement joins TRBV28 to TRBJ2-1, with 7 bases identical to TRBD1. V lost 5 bases, J lost 3 bases, and 7 bases stayed unmatched. CDR1 is MDHEN, CDR2 SYDVKM, per germline. This CDR3 is built from 15 residues.

The genes are TRBV27 and TRBJ2-7; D may correspond to TRBD1 or TRBD2 (5 bases each). Trimming cost V 0 bases and J 3 bases, with 9 bases left between them. The germline gives CDR1 MNHEY, CDR2 SMNVEV (reference sequence). This CDR3 spans 14 amino acids. The CDR3 region is CASSLSFGGYEQYF. CDR3 coding DNA: TGTGCCAGCAGTTTATCTTTTGGGGGCTACGAGCAGTACTTC.

This sequence joins TRBV7-9 and TRBJ2-5; 11 bases match TRBD1. Germline V gene sequence: CDR1 SEHNR, CDR2 FQNEAQ (reference sequence). V was pared by 5 bases and J by 5 bases, with 7 bases of the junction left unmatched. The CDR3 runs 15 residues. In nucleotides, the CDR3 is TGTGCCAGCAGCCTCGGACAGGGGGCGGAGGAGACCCAGTACTTC. Protein sequence: CASSLGQGAEETQYF.

This clone was picked up a small number of times. The chain has TRBV19 and TRBJ2-1; TRBD2 aligns across 10 bases. Germline V lookup: CDR1 LNHDA, CDR2 SQIVND (reference sequence). V dropped 7 bases and J dropped 8; count of bases not matched to a gene: 5. The CDR3 length is 13 residues. Written as DNA, the CDR3 is TGTGCCAGTACCCTAGCGGGGGCCGATGAGCAGTTCTTC. This translates into CASTLAGADEQFF.

The chain has TRBV6-1 and TRBJ1-4; 8 bases are shared with TRBD1. This CDR3 contains 16 residues. Germline lookup yields CDR1 MNHNS and CDR2 SASEGT. V was clipped by 2 bases and J by 8 bases; unmatched bases: 10. CDR3 sequence: CASSETPGQGPEKLFF. Written as DNA, the CDR3 is TGTGCCAGCAGTGAAACCCCCGGACAGGGACCCGAAAAACTGTTTTTT.

The chain recombines TRBV7-9 with TRBJ1-3; D is perhaps TRBD1 (6 bases). Trimming cost V 5 bases and J 3 bases, with 14 bases left between them. From germline, CDR1 is SEHNR and CDR2 FQNEAQ (reference sequence). This CDR3 contains 15 residues. CDR3 DNA: TGTGCCAGCAGCGAACAGGGCGTAGGTGGAAACACCATATATTTT. Its protein product is CASSEQGVGGNTIYF.

The chain combines TRBV7-8 with TRBJ2-5; either TRBD1 or TRBD2 may fit D (5 bases each). CDR1 is SGHVS and CDR2 is FQNEAQ in the germline V gene. The V and J ends lost 0 bases and 7 bases respectively, with 15 bases between them. CDR3 size: 15 residues. Here the CDR3 reads CASSLAGAMGVTQYF. The DNA of the CDR3 is TGTGCCAGCAGCTTAGCCGGGGCCATGGGGGTGACCCAGTACTTC.

This clone was seen only once. V usage is TRBV11-2 and J usage is TRBJ2-7, with TRBD2 identical over 11 bases. The CDR3 is made up of 12 amino acids. Germline CDR1 reads SGHAT; CDR2 reads FQNNGV. V dropped 9 bases and J dropped 13; count of bases not matched to a gene: 11. The CDR3 loop is CASKSSGGIPYF. In nucleotides, the CDR3 is TGTGCCAGTAAATCTAGCGGGGGGATTCCCTACTTC.

The chain links TRBV6-1 to TRBJ2-1; 8 positions agree with TRBD2. Germline trimming cut 4 bases from V and 8 bases from J; bases unmatched to any gene: 16. The CDR3 consists of 17 residues. Germline-derived CDR1 and CDR2 are MNHNS and SASEGT. The CDR3 nucleotides are TGTGCCAGCAGTGCGATACTAGCGGCAACCCCTAAAGATGAGCAGTTCTTC. The encoded protein is CASSAILAATPKDEQFF.

This chain uses TRBV7-3 with TRBJ2-6, with 9 bases aligning to TRBD1. V lost 2 bases and J lost 0; bases outside the gene matches: 8. CDR1 is SGHTA, CDR2 FQGTGA, per germline. This CDR3 region has 19 residues. CDR3 loop: CASSLWGQGDPSGANVLTF. For the CDR3, the DNA is TGTGCCAGCAGCTTATGGGGACAGGGTGACCCCTCTGGGGCCAACGTCCTGACTTTC.